This T cell receptor beta chain is drawn from a study of blood T cell repertoires in COVID-19. Per the germline V gene, CDR1 is SGHNT and CDR2 is YYREEE (reference sequence). The V gene end was trimmed by 4 bases and the J gene end by 5 bases; junction bases not matched to a gene: 6. This CDR3 spans 15 amino acids. The study recruited exposed participants who had met a COVID-19 case within 2 weeks before entry. Sequencing used immunoSEQ multiplex PCR; TCRdb keeps in-frame clones, though not all of them. The sample has approximately 300,000 clones, 85% seen once. Sequenced: PBMCs or T cells enriched from blood (not recorded which). The V gene is TRBV5-4, the J gene TRBJ1-4; TRBD1 agrees at 9 bases. The source of this sequence is a woman in her 30s who had been exposed to COVID-19. The CDR3: CASSPGGTGNEKLFF. The CDR3 bases are TGTGCCAGCAGCCCGGGCGGGACAGGGAATGAAAAACTGTTTTTT.